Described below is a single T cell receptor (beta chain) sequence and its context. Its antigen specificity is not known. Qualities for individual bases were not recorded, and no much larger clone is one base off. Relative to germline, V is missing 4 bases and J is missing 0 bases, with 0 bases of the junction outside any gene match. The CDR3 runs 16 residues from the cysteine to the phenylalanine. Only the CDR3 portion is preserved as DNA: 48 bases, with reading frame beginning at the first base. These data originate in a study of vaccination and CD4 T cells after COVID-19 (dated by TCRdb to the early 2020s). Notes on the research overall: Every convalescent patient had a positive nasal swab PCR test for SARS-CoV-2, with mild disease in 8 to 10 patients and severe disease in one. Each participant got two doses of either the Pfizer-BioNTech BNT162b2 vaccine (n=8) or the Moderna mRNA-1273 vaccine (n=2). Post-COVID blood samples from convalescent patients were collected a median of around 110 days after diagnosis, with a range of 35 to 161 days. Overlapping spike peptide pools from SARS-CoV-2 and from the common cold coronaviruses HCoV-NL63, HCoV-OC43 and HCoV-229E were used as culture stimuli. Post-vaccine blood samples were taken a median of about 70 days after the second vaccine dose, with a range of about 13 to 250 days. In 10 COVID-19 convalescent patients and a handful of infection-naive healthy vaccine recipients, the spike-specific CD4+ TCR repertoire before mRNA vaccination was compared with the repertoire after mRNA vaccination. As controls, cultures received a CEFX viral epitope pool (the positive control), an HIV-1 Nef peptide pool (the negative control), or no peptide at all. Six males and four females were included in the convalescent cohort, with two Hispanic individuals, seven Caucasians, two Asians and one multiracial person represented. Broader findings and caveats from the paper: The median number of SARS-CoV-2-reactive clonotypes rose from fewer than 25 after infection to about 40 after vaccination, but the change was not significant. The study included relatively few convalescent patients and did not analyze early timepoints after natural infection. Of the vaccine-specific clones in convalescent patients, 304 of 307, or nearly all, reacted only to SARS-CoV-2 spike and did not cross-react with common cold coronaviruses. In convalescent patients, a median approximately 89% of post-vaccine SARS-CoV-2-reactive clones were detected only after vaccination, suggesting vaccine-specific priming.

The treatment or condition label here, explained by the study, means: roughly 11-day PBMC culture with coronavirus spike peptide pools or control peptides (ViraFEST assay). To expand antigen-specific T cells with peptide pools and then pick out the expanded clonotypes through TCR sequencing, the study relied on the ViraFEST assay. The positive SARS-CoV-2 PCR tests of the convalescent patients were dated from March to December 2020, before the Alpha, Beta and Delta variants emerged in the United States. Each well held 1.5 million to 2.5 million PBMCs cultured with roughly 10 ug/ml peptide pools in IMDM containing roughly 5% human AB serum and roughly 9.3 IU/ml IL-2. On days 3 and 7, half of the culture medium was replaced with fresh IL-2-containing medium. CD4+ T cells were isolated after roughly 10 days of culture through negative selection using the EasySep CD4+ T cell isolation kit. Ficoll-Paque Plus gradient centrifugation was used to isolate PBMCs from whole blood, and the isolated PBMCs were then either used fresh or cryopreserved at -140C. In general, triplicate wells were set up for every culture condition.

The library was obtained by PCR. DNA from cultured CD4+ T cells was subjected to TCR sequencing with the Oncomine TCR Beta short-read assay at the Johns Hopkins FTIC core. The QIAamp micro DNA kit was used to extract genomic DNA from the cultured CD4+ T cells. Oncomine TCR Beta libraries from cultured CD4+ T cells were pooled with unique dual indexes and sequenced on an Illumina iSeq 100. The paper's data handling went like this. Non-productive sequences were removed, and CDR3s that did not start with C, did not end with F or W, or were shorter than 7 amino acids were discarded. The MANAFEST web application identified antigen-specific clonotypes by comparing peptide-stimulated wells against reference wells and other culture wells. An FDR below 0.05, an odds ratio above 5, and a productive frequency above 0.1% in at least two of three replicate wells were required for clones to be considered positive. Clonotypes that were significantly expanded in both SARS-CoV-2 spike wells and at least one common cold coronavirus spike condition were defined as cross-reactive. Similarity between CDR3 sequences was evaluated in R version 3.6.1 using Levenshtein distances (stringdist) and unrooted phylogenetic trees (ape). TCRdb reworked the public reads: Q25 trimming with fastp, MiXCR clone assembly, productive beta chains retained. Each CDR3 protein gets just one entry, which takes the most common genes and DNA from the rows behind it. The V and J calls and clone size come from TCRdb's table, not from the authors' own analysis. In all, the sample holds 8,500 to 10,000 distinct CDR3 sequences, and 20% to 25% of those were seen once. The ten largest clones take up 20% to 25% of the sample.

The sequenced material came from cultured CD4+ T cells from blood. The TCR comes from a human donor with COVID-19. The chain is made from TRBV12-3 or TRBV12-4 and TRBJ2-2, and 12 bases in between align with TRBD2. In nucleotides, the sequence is TGTGCCAGCAGTTGGACTAGCGGGACGAACACCGGGGAGCTGTTTTTT. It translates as CASSWTSGTNTGELFF.